This paragraph reports one TCR beta chain. The antigen is not known. The record originates from a study of cytotoxic CD8 clonotypes in ibrutinib-treated CLL. Data came from immunoSEQ multiplex PCR; TCRdb stores just in-frame clones and leaves some out. This table has a few hundred thousand clones, 70% to 80% appearing once. From germline, CDR1 is SGHKS and CDR2 YYEKEE (reference sequence). The V and J ends lost 3 bases and 0 bases, in that order; junction bases with no gene match: 1. This CDR3 is built from 14 residues. The source of approximately 1.9 micrograms of genomic DNA for TCR beta libraries was cryopreserved PBMCs. Whole-study results and caveats: Baseline clonality exceeded age-matched healthy donors and tracked circulating CD8+ T-cell counts.

V gene TRBV5-5 combines with J gene TRBJ2-7; 9 bases map to TRBD1. The source was PBMCs, collected before ibrutinib treatment. The TCR originated in a human donor with chronic lymphocytic leukemia. CDR3 in amino acids: CASSWTGDSYEQYF. The CDR3 DNA follows: TGTGCCAGCAGCTGGACAGGGGACTCCTACGAGCAGTACTTC.